One sample yielded the 16 T cell receptor beta chains listed below, sequenced in a study of blood T cell repertoires in COVID-19. Assay: immunoSEQ multiplex PCR; the TCRdb copy retains only in-frame clones and omits some. The sample lists some 120,000 clones, roughly nine tenths occurring once. Sequenced input: peripheral blood. The receptor source for this set is a man aged 65 to 79 with active or convalescent COVID-19.

This chain joins TRBV6-5 and TRBJ1-2; 8 nucleotides align to TRBD1. The V gene end was trimmed by 6 bases and the J gene end by 4 bases; junction bases not matched to a gene: 10. CDR1 MNHEY and CDR2 SVGAGI come from the germline V gene. The CDR3 is made up of 15 amino acids. CDR3 DNA: TGTGCCAGCAGGGCCGGGACAGGAGTGGTCTATGGCTACACCTTC. Amino acid sequence: CASRAGTGVVYGYTF.

The chain is built from TRBV29-1 and TRBJ1-1; D unclear. Trimming shortened V by 1 base and J by 6 bases, and 9 bases separated the two germline ends. Germline loops: CDR1 SQVTM, CDR2 ANQGSEA. The CDR3 loop spans 12 amino acids. This CDR3 reads CSVEGEDPEAFF. As DNA, the CDR3 is TGCAGCGTTGAAGGGGAGGACCCTGAAGCTTTCTTT.

The rearrangement uses TRBV24-1 and TRBJ2-1; the D is unclear. The CDR3 is 15 residues long. Per germline, CDR1 KGHDR and CDR2 SFDVKD. V was trimmed by 3 bases and J by 4 bases, leaving 12 bases between them. The CDR3 is CATSDPKDIYNEQFF. DNA for the CDR3: TGTGCCACCAGTGATCCGAAAGACATTTACAATGAGCAGTTCTTC.

This clone showed up just once. The chain links TRBV29-1 to TRBJ1-1; 10 bases map to TRBD1. CDR1 is SQVTM, CDR2 ANQGSEA, per germline. The trim removed 5 bases at V and 7 bases at J, leaving 4 bases unmatched. CDR3 length: 12 residues. CDR3 loop: CSVPGQGIEAFF. For the CDR3, the DNA is TGCAGCGTTCCGGGACAGGGGATTGAAGCTTTCTTT.

The V call is TRBV27, the J call TRBJ2-5; TRBD2 matches 11 bases. V was pared by 4 bases and J by 5 bases, with 9 bases of the junction left unmatched. The CDR3 is 16 residues long. Germline-derived CDR1 and CDR2 are MNHEY and SMNVEV (reference sequence). The CDR3 region is CASSYRSGRAGETQYF. The CDR3 DNA reads as TGTGCCAGCAGTTACCGTAGCGGGAGGGCCGGTGAGACCCAGTACTTC.

The chain couples TRBV10-3 to TRBJ2-2, with TRBD1 identical over 9 bases. This CDR3 has 15 residues. The germline V gene encodes CDR1 ENHRY and CDR2 SYGVKD. J gave up 1 base and V 6 bases, and 3 bases lay outside the gene matches. The DNA for the CDR3 is TGTGCCATCAGCAGACAGGGGGGGAACACCGGGGAGCTGTTTTTT. It codes for CAISRQGGNTGELFF.

This rearrangement joins TRBV29-1 to TRBJ2-4; 7 bases line up with TRBD2. CDR1 is SQVTM, CDR2 ANQGSEA, per germline. V dropped 4 bases and J dropped 8; count of bases not matched to a gene: 14. This CDR3 comprises 15 residues. In DNA form, the CDR3 reads TGCAGCGTTGTGGTATCGAGGGGCGCGGGAGACATTCAGTACTTC. As protein: CSVVVSRGAGDIQYF.

The rearrangement links TRBV7-9 to TRBJ2-7; tentatively, D is TRBD1 (5 bases). V was trimmed by 4 bases and J by 3 bases, leaving 7 bases between them. CDR1 and CDR2 from the germline V gene are SEHNR and FQNEAQ (reference sequence). CDR3 length equals 12 residues. The CDR3 protein is CASSSQGYEQYF. DNA for the CDR3: TGTGCCAGCAGCTCCCAGGGCTACGAGCAGTACTTC.

This clone was detected only once. V and J are TRBV25-1 and TRBJ2-1, with 11 bases aligning to TRBD2. Germline V lookup: CDR1 MGHDK, CDR2 SYGVNS. The V gene end was trimmed by 4 bases and the J gene end by 4 bases; junction bases not matched to a gene: 12. The CDR3 has 18 residues. CDR3 sequence reads: CASSAGGPSGRPYNEQFF. DNA of the CDR3: TGTGCCAGCAGTGCCGGAGGGCCTAGCGGGAGGCCTTACAATGAGCAGTTCTTC. The full variable domain, with the rest looked up from reference TRBV25-1 and TRBJ2-1, is EADIYQTPRYLVIGTGKKITLECSQTMGHDKMYWYQQDPGMELHLIHYSYGVNSTEKGDLSSESTVSRIRTEHFPLTLESARPSHTSQYLCASSAGGPSGRPYNEQFFGPGTRLTVL.

The CDR3 DNA follows: TGTGCCAGCTTCTTAGGACTAGCGGGAGGCAATGAGCAGTTCTTC. Its translation is CASFLGLAGGNEQFF. The rearrangement joins TRBV28 to TRBJ2-1; 14 bases are shared with TRBD2. Germline V CDR1 and CDR2: MDHEN, SYDVKM. This CDR3 comprises 15 residues. V shed 8 bases, J shed 6 bases, and the junction held 6 bases outside the gene matches.

The chain is built from TRBV6-1 and TRBJ1-4, with 7 bases matching TRBD1. The CDR3 has 15 residues. The V and J ends lost 0 bases and 7 bases, in that order; junction bases with no gene match: 5. Germline CDR1 MNHNS, CDR2 SASEGT. CDR3 sequence (DNA): TGTGCCAGCAGTGAAGCGCTAGGGGGCAGTGAAAAACTGTTTTTT. Protein: CASSEALGGSEKLFF.

The chain couples TRBV6-1 to TRBJ2-3, with 14 bases matching TRBD2. V gave up 1 base and J gave up 6 bases; unmatched junction bases: 12. The CDR3 is 19 amino acids. The germline gives CDR1 MNHNS, CDR2 SASEGT. The DNA of the CDR3 is TGTGCCAGCAGTGAAGGACTAGCGGGAGGGCCTGTTTCTTATGATACGCAGTATTTT. Protein: CASSEGLAGGPVSYDTQYF.

This chain links TRBV29-1 with TRBJ1-5; 9 positions match TRBD1. This CDR3 contains 15 residues. J gave up 4 bases and V 2 bases, and 6 bases lay outside the gene matches. Germline CDR1 is SQVTM and CDR2 is ANQGSEA. CDR3 amino acids: CSVEIPGQGNQPQHF. DNA of the CDR3: TGCAGCGTTGAAATACCGGGACAGGGTAATCAGCCCCAGCATTTT.

The chain couples TRBV27 to TRBJ1-1, with TRBD1 identical over 7 bases. This CDR3 comprises 15 residues. Per germline, CDR1 MNHEY and CDR2 SMNVEV (reference sequence). V trimming: 5 bases; J trimming: 0 bases; junction bases outside the gene matches: 6. CDR3 DNA sequence: TGTGCCAGCAGTACGAAGACAGGGATGAACACTGAAGCTTTCTTT. Translated, it gives CASSTKTGMNTEAFF.

The V call is TRBV1, the J call TRBJ1-4; the D segment call TRBD1 is taken from the table without a DNA check. TRBV1 is termed a pseudogene. The CDR3 spans 14 residues. Here the CDR3 DNA reads TGCACCAGCAGGCAGGATGCAACTAATGAAAAACTGTTTTTT. This translates into CTSRQDATNEKLFF.

The rearrangement links TRBV4-1 to TRBJ2-2; maybe TRBD1 (6 bases). The CDR3 totals 15 residues. Germline loops: CDR1 MGHRA, CDR2 YSYEKL. Trimming stripped 4 bases from V and 1 base from J, with 10 bases between. The DNA of the CDR3 is TGCGCCAGCAGCCGCGGACAGCTGAACACCGGGGAGCTGTTTTTT. It translates to CASSRGQLNTGELFF.